This T cell receptor beta chain derives from a study of blood T cells in healthy people across ages. The study, taken as a whole, reports: Strong correlation linked observed beta diversity and percent naive T cells. It was not possible, with unsorted PBMCs, to conclusively compare naive and antigen-experienced cells. Older age went with lower TCR beta diversity per million T cells, in a roughly linear way.

This clonotype was picked up a small number of times. Its antigen is unidentified. The donors, healthy Caucasians from Russia, were aged about 6 to 95. Primers used in a second PCR of roughly 6 to 11 cycles were a sample-barcoded 5' primer and a J-beta primer mix. MiXCR was run by TCRdb on the 5' RACE reads, yielding one entry per CDR3 protein. Of some 700,000 distinct CDR3 sequences detected, around 46% appear once; the ten largest clones hold less than 25%. This TCR was recovered from a woman aged 55 to 70 in good health. The specimen was blood.

The CDR3 here is CASSAGTVLNNSPLHF. The CDR3 nucleotides read TGTGCCAGCAGTGCCGGGACCGTCCTTAATAATTCACCCCTCCACTTT. The chain has TRBV27 and TRBJ1-6, with a tentative D call TRBD1 (5 bases). Looked up from germline, CDR1 is MNHEY and CDR2 is SMNVEV (reference sequence). The CDR3 is 16 amino acids. V was clipped by 5 bases and J by 5 bases, with 16 bases between them.